This T cell receptor beta chain was found in a study of a mutant IDH1 vaccine in newly diagnosed glioma. Background on the study: The patients were given eight vaccinations, one each in weeks 1, 3, 5, 7, 11, 15, 19 and 23. Onset of vaccination occurred 4-6 weeks following radiotherapy alone, or with temozolomide cycles. Most patients had radiochemotherapy with temozolomide before enrollment; others had one alone.

CDR3 length: 18 residues. CDR1 is MNHEY and CDR2 is SMNVEV in the germline V gene (reference sequence). V was clipped by 0 bases and J by 3 bases, with 20 bases between them. Concerning this clone itself: The antigen is not known.

Regarding time point: week 23, last vaccination. Mutant IDH1 20-mer peptide, at 300 ug, made up each vaccine dose, with topical imiquimod. Sequencing used immunoSEQ multiplex PCR; TCRdb keeps in-frame clones, though not all of them. This table holds approximately 41,000 clones, 75% to 95% found once. The sequencing here drew on PBMCs, taken from a glioma patient whose treatment included an IDH1 peptide vaccine. The chain combines TRBV27 with TRBJ2-5, with D possibly matching TRBD1 (6 bases). The receptor's source is a man aged 50 to 59 with glioma. CDR3 in amino acids: CASSLSIPAPTGKETQYF. Written as DNA, the CDR3 is TGTGCCAGCAGTTTATCGATCCCGGCGCCTACAGGGAAAGAGACCCAGTACTTC.